These 24 T cell receptor beta chains were all obtained from the same sample, sequenced in a study of tissue T cells after allogeneic stem cell transplantation (dated by TCRdb to 2021 to 2024). Libraries were made using the immunoSEQ multiplex PCR assay. TCRdb provides this immuneACCESS table in a form limited to in-frame rearrangements. Some clones are lacking; in checked studies, under half of them reflect an unresolved V gene, and why the rest are absent is not known. Present in this sample are about 3,000 clones, 50% of which were seen just once. Of the sample, 20% to 25% falls within the top ten clones. The time point label of this sample denotes: mouse harvest day 14 after allogeneic transplant. Each mouse graft consisted of 10^7 T-cell-depleted bone marrow cells plus 10^6 splenic CD5+ T cells and was given by tail vein injection. The sequenced sample consisted of gut tissue. The receptors were gathered from a female BALB/c mouse given C57BL/6 T cells with graft-versus-host disease after an allogeneic hematopoietic cell transplant.

In the case of this clone: Gene names and germline refer to mouse. The missing CDR3 end, 1 residue past where the read stops, is filled in from the germline J gene. The V gene is TRBV26, the J gene TRBJ1-3; 8 bases fit TRBD1. The V gene's germline CDR1 is KGHPV and CDR2 FQNQEV (reference sequence). V was clipped by 1 base and J by 12 bases; unmatched bases: 2. The CDR3 has 12 amino acids. CDR3 sequence reads: CASSLYRGGLYF. CDR3 DNA (partial): TGTGCCAGCAGTCTGTACAGGGGGGGGCTCTAT.

Concerning this clone: The germline and genes are mouse ones. The read ends 1 residue shy of where the CDR3 ends; the end is completed using the germline J gene. The chain employs TRBV5 and TRBJ1-3; D is unresolved. Looked up from germline, CDR1 is LGHNA and CDR2 is YNLKQL (reference sequence). Trimming removed 1 base from V and 0 bases from J, with 4 bases in between. CDR3 length: 14 amino acids. CDR3 DNA (partial): TGTGCCAGCAGCCAAGCTAATTCTGGAAATACGCTCTAT. This translates into CASSQANSGNTLY. The full-length CDR3 reads as CASSQANSGNTLYF.

Turning to this clone: Genes here carry mouse names. The read terminates 1 residue before the CDR3 end, so the remaining end is supplied by the germline J gene. The V call is TRBV16, the J call TRBJ2-5, with TRBD1 matching over 9 bases. CDR1 SGHSA and CDR2 FRNQAP come from the germline V gene. CDR3 length: 14 residues. V was clipped by 3 bases and J by 6 bases; unmatched bases: 4. The DNA read from the CDR3 is TGTGCAAGCAGCTTGCCGGGACAGGGCGACACCCAGTAC. Translating it yields CASSLPGQGDTQY. The whole CDR3 is CASSLPGQGDTQYF.

As regards this clone: The listed genes are named as in mouse. From the germline J gene comes the end of the CDR3, since the read stops 1 residue before it. The rearrangement uses TRBV3 and TRBJ2-4; 9 bases map to TRBD2. This CDR3 has 16 residues. The V gene's germline CDR1 is SNHLY and CDR2 FYNGKV (reference sequence). The J segment lost 2 bases and the V segment lost 0 bases, leaving 3 bases of the junction unmatched. The CDR3 loop is CASSLAGGALQNTLYF. The DNA read from the CDR3 is TGTGCCAGCAGCTTAGCTGGGGGGGCGCTTCAAAACACCTTGTAC.

A note on this clone: Genes and germline come from the mouse. The CDR3 here is CASSLLQANTEVFF. The CDR3 bases that were read are TGTGCCAGCAGCTTATTACAAGCAAACACAGAAGTCTTC. This chain links TRBV3 with TRBJ1-1; D remains unclear. The read ends 1 residue early relative to the CDR3; the germline J gene fills the gap. Germline CDR1 is SNHLY and CDR2 is FYNGKV (reference sequence). The germline V and J ends were trimmed by 2 bases and 0 bases, with 7 bases remaining between them. This CDR3 spans 14 amino acids.

This clone has a single count. Mouse names are used for the genes. The read is 1 residue too short to cover the CDR3 end, so that end is filled in from the germline J gene. The chain recombines TRBV26 with TRBJ2-5; TRBD1 matches 9 bases. The CDR3 is 13 residues long. Losses at the gene ends were 2 bases for V and 6 bases for J; bases not matched to a gene: 0. Per the germline V gene, CDR1 is KGHPV and CDR2 is FQNQEV (reference sequence). Incomplete CDR3 DNA: TGTGCCAGCAGTCTGACAGGGGGCGACACCCAGTAC. Protein sequence: CASSLTGGDTQY. The entire CDR3 is CASSLTGGDTQYF.

As regards this clone: Gene and germline names: mouse. The CDR3 is cut off 1 residue early in the read; its end comes from the germline J gene. The rearrangement links TRBV15 to TRBJ2-5; 11 nucleotides match TRBD2. Germline CDR1 and CDR2: SGHND and FRSKSL. J lost 0 bases, V lost 6 bases, and 8 bases had no gene match. The CDR3 covers 17 residues. CDR3 protein: CASSLRDWGFNQDTQYF. CDR3 bases read: TGTGCCAGCAGCCTCCGGGACTGGGGGTTTAACCAAGACACCCAGTAC.

Remarks on this clone: Gene names and germline refer to mouse. The CDR3 end lies 1 residue beyond the end of the read and is filled in from the germline J gene. V usage is TRBV26 and J usage is TRBJ2-1, with TRBD2 matching over 8 bases. V shed 3 bases and J 4 bases; nucleotides not matched to a gene: 2. Germline assignment: CDR1 KGHPV and CDR2 FQNQEV (reference sequence). The CDR3 extends over 14 amino acids. CDR3: CASSLGGGYAEQFF. The covered CDR3 bases are TGTGCCAGCAGTCTTGGGGGGGGTTATGCTGAGCAGTTC.

This clone was observed a single time. The genes and germline here are from mouse. The CDR3 end is not reached by the read, which stops 1 residue before it; the germline J gene fills it in. The rearrangement uses TRBV4 and TRBJ2-2; D remains ambiguous. This CDR3 contains 12 residues. Germline values: CDR1 LGHDT, CDR2 YNNKQL (reference sequence). V lost 4 bases to trimming and J lost 2 bases, with 2 bases between them. The CDR3 spells CASSWNTGQLYF. CDR3 bases read: TGTGCCAGCAGCTGGAACACCGGGCAGCTCTAC.

A remark on this clone: Gene and germline names: mouse. The read ends 1 residue before the CDR3 terminus; that terminus is restored from the germline J gene. Other DNA sequences in the same sample also yield this CDR3. This chain uses TRBV26 with TRBJ2-7, with 11 bases fitting TRBD2. Germline-derived CDR1 and CDR2 are KGHPV and FQNQEV (reference sequence). This CDR3 region has 15 residues. The junction had 1 base not matched to a gene; V was cut back by 0 bases and J by 3 bases. The CDR3 bases that were read are TGTGCCAGCAGTCTGTCCGGGACTGGGGGCTATGAACAGTAC. Amino acid sequence: CASSLSGTGGYEQY. The whole CDR3 region reads CASSLSGTGGYEQYF. The whole variable domain, remainder taken from reference TRBV26 and TRBJ2-7, is NSKVIQTPRYLVKGQGQKAKMRCIPEKGHPVVFWYQQNKNNEFKFLINFQNQEVLQQIDMTEKRFSAECPSNSPCSLEIQSSEAGDSALYLCASSLSGTGGYEQYFGPGTRLTVL.

This clone was seen a handful of times. These gene names are mouse names. The CDR3 end falls 1 residue outside the read, so it is completed with the germline J gene. V is TRBV5 and J is TRBJ2-3; D call uncertain. This CDR3 is built from 15 residues. The germline CDR1 and CDR2 sequences are LGHNA and YNLKQL (reference sequence). Trimming stripped 0 bases from V and 2 bases from J, with 9 bases between. The sequenced CDR3 bases are TGTGCCAGCAGCCAAGATCTCGGAAATGCAGAAACGCTGTAT. It specifies CASSQDLGNAETLY. The complete CDR3 reads CASSQDLGNAETLYF.

Concerning this clone itself: Mouse gene names and germline throughout. The DNA ends 1 residue before the CDR3 does, and the rest of the CDR3 is filled in from the germline J gene. The rearrangement uses TRBV3 and TRBJ2-3; 11 positions agree with TRBD2. The CDR3 contains 15 residues. The V segment lost 5 bases and the J segment 3 bases; nucleotides outside the gene matches: 4. Germline V gives CDR1 SNHLY, CDR2 FYNGKV (reference sequence). CDR3 DNA, as far as it was read: TGTGCCAGCAGCCCGTGGACTGGGGGGGCAGAAACGCTGTAT. This codes for CASSPWTGGAETLY. The CDR3 in full is CASSPWTGGAETLYF.

Turning to this clone: Gene names and germline match the mouse. The CDR3 goes on 1 residue after the read ends, and that part is filled in from the germline J gene. The rearrangement uses TRBV3 and TRBJ1-2, with TRBD1 matching 11 bases. The CDR3 has 15 residues. The trim removed 5 bases at V and 5 bases at J, leaving 7 bases unmatched. The germline gives CDR1 SNHLY, CDR2 FYNGKV (reference sequence). The chain's CDR3 is CASSPWDRGWSDYTF. The CDR3 bases that were read are TGTGCCAGCAGCCCATGGGACAGGGGGTGGTCCGACTACACC.

This clone turned up a few times. Mouse gene names apply. The CDR3 end falls 1 residue outside the read, so it is completed with the germline J gene. The genes are TRBV23 and TRBJ2-7; TRBD2 is the table's D call and was not checked against the DNA. The CDR3 covers 15 residues. Looked up from germline, CDR1 is KGHTA and CDR2 is FQNQQP. The CDR3 bases that were read are TGCTCCAGCAGTCAAAGGACTGGGGGCTCCTATGAACAGTAC. It translates to CSSSQRTGGSYEQY. In full, the CDR3 is CSSSQRTGGSYEQYF.

For this clone: These gene names are mouse names. The CDR3 extends 1 residue past the end of the read, so its final part is completed from the germline J gene. The chain recombines TRBV5 with TRBJ2-5, with 10 positions matching TRBD2. The CDR3 has 17 amino acids. V shed 0 bases, J shed 5 bases, and the junction held 8 bases outside the gene matches. The germline CDR1 and CDR2 sequences are LGHNA and YNLKQL (reference sequence). Incomplete CDR3 DNA: TGTGCCAGCAGCCAAGAGGGGCTGGGGGGGCGCGGAGACACCCAGTAC. It specifies CASSQEGLGGRGDTQY. The full CDR3 is CASSQEGLGGRGDTQYF.

Within the sample, this clone is medium-sized (0.01 to 0.1%). Gene names refer to mouse genes. CDR3 bases read: TGTGCCAGCAGTCTGGACACAGAAGTCTTC. Its translation is CASSLDTEVF. From start to end, the CDR3 is CASSLDTEVFF. The chain has TRBV26 and TRBJ1-1; D remains ambiguous. The DNA ends 1 residue before the CDR3 does, and the rest of the CDR3 is filled in from the germline J gene. With 2 bases removed from V and 3 bases from J, the gap between germline ends came to 1 base. There are 11 residues in the CDR3. Germline assignment: CDR1 KGHPV and CDR2 FQNQEV (reference sequence).

Concerning this clone itself: The gene symbols are mouse symbols. The read terminates 1 residue before the CDR3 end, so the remaining end is supplied by the germline J gene. This sequence joins TRBV26 and TRBJ2-3; 10 bases map to TRBD1. Germline V gene data show CDR1 as KGHPV and CDR2 as FQNQEV (reference sequence). The CDR3 runs to 14 residues. The V gene end was trimmed by 6 bases and the J gene end by 3 bases; junction bases not matched to a gene: 3. The sequenced CDR3 bases are TGTGCCAGCAGACCGGGACAGGGGGCAGAAACGCTGTAT. It translates to CASRPGQGAETLY. The CDR3 as a whole reads CASRPGQGAETLYF.

In regard to this clone: Genes and germline are mouse. The read stops 1 residue short of the end of the CDR3; the missing end is completed from the germline J gene. V and J are TRBV14 and TRBJ1-1, with unresolved D. The CDR3 length is 13 residues. Trimming pared 4 bases from V and 0 bases from J, leaving 7 bases between. Germline CDR1 SGHDT, CDR2 FRDEAV. Here the CDR3 reads CASSLTTNTEVFF. The CDR3 bases that were read are TGTGCCAGCAGTCTAACAACAAACACAGAAGTCTTC.

Only a few counts were recorded for this clone. The genes are named according to mouse. Read sequence stops 1 residue before the CDR3 end, and the germline J gene provides the missing end. The V and J genes are TRBV26 and TRBJ1-1, with 9 positions matching TRBD1. V dropped 3 bases and J dropped 3; count of bases not matched to a gene: 5. This CDR3 is built from 15 residues. Per the germline V gene, CDR1 is KGHPV and CDR2 is FQNQEV (reference sequence). The CDR3 spells CASSLYRGRDTEVFF. The covered CDR3 bases are TGTGCCAGCAGTCTCTACAGGGGGCGGGACACAGAAGTCTTC.

The table lists this clone with a few counts. Gene and germline names: mouse. The CDR3 end falls 1 residue outside the read, so it is completed with the germline J gene. The chain recombines TRBV20 with TRBJ2-4; D is unclear. CDR1 is GFQATS, CDR2 STVNSAI, per germline. This CDR3 is 12 amino acids long. V was pared by 2 bases and J by 0 bases, with 3 bases between. The CDR3 DNA, read in part, is TGTGGTGCTAGGTCTAGTCAAAACACCTTGTAC. Translation gives CGARSSQNTLY. The entire CDR3 reads CGARSSQNTLYF.

About this clone itself: Germline and genes here are mouse. The read ends 1 residue before the CDR3 terminus; that terminus is restored from the germline J gene. The chain uses TRBV3 and TRBJ2-1; 12 bases are shared with TRBD2. The V and J ends lost 4 bases and 7 bases, in that order; junction bases with no gene match: 2. The germline V gene encodes CDR1 SNHLY and CDR2 FYNGKV (reference sequence). The CDR3 runs 14 residues. The CDR3 reads CASSSDWGGAEQFF. CDR3 DNA (partial): TGTGCCAGCAGCTCGGACTGGGGGGGAGCTGAGCAGTTC.

Concerning this clone itself: Each gene name is a mouse one. The read is 1 residue too short to cover the CDR3 end, so that end is filled in from the germline J gene. J is TRBJ1-3 and V is TRBV3, with a possible D match to TRBD1 (6 bases). The CDR3 has 17 residues. Trimming cost V 2 bases and J 0 bases, with 14 bases left between them. The V gene's germline CDR1 is SNHLY and CDR2 FYNGKV (reference sequence). The CDR3 sequence: CASSLFPGQNSGNTLYF. The part of the CDR3 DNA that was read is TGTGCCAGCAGCTTATTCCCAGGACAGAATTCTGGAAATACGCTCTAT.

Only a few counts were recorded for this clone. The gene symbols are mouse symbols. Read sequence stops 1 residue before the CDR3 end, and the germline J gene provides the missing end. V is TRBV3 and J is TRBJ1-2, with 7 nucleotides matching TRBD1. J gave up 3 bases and V 5 bases, and 6 bases lay outside the gene matches. The CDR3 runs to 14 residues. CDR1 is SNHLY and CDR2 is FYNGKV in the germline V gene (reference sequence). Incomplete CDR3 DNA: TGTGCCAGCAGCCTCAGGGGGGGGGACTCCGACTACACC. Protein sequence: CASSLRGGDSDYT. The whole CDR3 sequence reads CASSLRGGDSDYTF.

On this clone itself: Genes and germline come from the mouse. The read terminates 1 residue ahead of where the CDR3 ends, so the germline J gene completes it. V is TRBV26 and J is TRBJ1-1, with D tentatively TRBD1 (6 bases). With 6 bases removed from V and 5 bases from J, the gap between germline ends came to 13 bases. The CDR3 contains 13 residues. From germline, CDR1 is KGHPV and CDR2 FQNQEV (reference sequence). Partial CDR3 DNA: TGTGCCAGCAGGTCGGGGGGCGCAACAGAAGTCTTC. Translated: CASRSGGATEVF. In full, the CDR3 reads CASRSGGATEVFF. The full variable domain, with the rest looked up from reference TRBV26 and TRBJ1-1, is NSKVIQTPRYLVKGQGQKAKMRCIPEKGHPVVFWYQQNKNNEFKFLINFQNQEVLQQIDMTEKRFSAECPSNSPCSLEIQSSEAGDSALYLCASRSGGATEVFFGKGTRLTVV.